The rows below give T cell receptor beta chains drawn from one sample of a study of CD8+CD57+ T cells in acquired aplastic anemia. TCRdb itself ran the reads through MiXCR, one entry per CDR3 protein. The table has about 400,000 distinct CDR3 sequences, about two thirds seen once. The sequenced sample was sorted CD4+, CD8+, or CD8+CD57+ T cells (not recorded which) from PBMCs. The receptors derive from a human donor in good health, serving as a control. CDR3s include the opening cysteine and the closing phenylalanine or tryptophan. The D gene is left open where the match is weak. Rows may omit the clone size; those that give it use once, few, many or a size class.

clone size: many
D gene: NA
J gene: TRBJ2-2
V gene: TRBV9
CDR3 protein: CASSVLIPGTNTGELFF
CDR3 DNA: TGTGCCAGCAGCGTATTAATCCCAGGGACGAACACCGGGGAGCTGTTTTTT

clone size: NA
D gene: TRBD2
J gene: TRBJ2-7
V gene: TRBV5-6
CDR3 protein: CASSKAAGSGYEQYF
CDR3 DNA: TGTGCCAGCAGCAAAGCAGCGGGGTCAGGCTACGAGCAGTACTTC

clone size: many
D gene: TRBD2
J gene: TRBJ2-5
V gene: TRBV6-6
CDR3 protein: CASSPLRGGGETQYF
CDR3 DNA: TGTGCCAGCAGTCCACTCCGCGGGGGAGGAGAGACCCAGTACTTC

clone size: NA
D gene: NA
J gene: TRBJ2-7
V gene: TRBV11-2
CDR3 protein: CASTPGRGNEQYF
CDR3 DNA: TGTGCCAGCACCCCGGGGAGGGGGAACGAGCAGTACTTC

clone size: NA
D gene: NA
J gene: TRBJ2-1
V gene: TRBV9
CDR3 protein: CASSRETDTSKHEQFF
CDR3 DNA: TGTGCCAGCAGCCGTGAGACCGACACTAGTAAGCATGAGCAGTTCTTC

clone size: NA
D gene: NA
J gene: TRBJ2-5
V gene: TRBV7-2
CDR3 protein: CASSVTAEGTQYF
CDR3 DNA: TGTGCCAGCAGCGTGACCGCCGAGGGGACCCAGTACTTC

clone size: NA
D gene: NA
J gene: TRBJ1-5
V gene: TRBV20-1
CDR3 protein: CSAVRTGRNPQHF
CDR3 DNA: TGCAGTGCTGTCCGGACGGGTCGCAATCCCCAGCATTTT

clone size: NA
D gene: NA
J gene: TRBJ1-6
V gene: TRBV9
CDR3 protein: CASSVDSRASLQF
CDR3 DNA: TGTGCCAGCAGCGTGGACTCTCGGGCATCACTCCAATTT

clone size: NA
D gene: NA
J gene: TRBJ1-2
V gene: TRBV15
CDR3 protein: CATSDHWLGDYGYTF
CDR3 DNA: TGTGCCACCAGCGACCATTGGCTAGGGGACTATGGCTACACCTTC

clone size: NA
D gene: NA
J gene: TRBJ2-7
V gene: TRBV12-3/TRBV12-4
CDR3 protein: CASGLAMPADEQYF
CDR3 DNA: TGTGCTAGCGGTTTAGCTATGCCAGCCGACGAGCAGTACTTC

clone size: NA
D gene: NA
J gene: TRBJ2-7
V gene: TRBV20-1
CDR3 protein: CSARHREPYDF
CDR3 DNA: TGCAGTGCTAGGCACAGGGAGCCCTACGACTTC

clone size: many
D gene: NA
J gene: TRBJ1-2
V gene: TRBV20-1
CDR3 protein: CSARHFGYTF
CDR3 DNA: TGCAGTGCTAGACATTTCGGCTACACCTTC

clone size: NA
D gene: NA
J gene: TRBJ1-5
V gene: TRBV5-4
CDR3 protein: CASSLWQHF
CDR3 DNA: TGTGCCAGCAGCTTGTGGCAGCATTTT

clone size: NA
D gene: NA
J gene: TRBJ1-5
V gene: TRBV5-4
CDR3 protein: CASRLDKDQPQHF
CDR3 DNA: TGTGCCAGCAGACTCGACAAGGATCAGCCCCAGCATTTT

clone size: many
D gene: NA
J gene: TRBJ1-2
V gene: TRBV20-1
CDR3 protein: CSASTGDTPYGYTF
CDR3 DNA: TGCAGTGCTAGCACGGGAGATACCCCCTATGGCTACACCTTC

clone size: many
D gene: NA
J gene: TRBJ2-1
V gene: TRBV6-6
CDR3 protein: CASSSEHGSYNEQFF
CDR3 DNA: TGTGCCAGCAGTTCCGAACACGGCTCCTACAATGAGCAGTTCTTC

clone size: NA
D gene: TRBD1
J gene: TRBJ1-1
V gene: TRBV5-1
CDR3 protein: CATRWTGVREAFF
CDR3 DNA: TGTGCCACCAGATGGACAGGGGTTAGGGAAGCTTTCTTT

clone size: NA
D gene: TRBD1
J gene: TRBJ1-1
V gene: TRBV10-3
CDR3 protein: CAISSRTGFEAFF
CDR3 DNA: TGTGCCATCAGTTCTCGGACAGGGTTTGAAGCTTTCTTT

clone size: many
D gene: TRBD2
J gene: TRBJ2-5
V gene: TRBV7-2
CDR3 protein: CASSFAGVETQYF
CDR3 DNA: TGTGCCAGCAGCTTTGCGGGGGTAGAGACCCAGTACTTC

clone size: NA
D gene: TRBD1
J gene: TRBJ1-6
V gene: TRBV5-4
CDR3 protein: CASTRPTGGANSHLISPLHF
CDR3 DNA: TGTGCCAGCACCCGGCCCACAGGGGGCGCGAATTCCCATCTCATTTCACCCCTCCACTTT

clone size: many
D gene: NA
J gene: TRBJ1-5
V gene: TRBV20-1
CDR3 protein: CSAREGGHLVVQPQHF
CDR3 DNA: TGCAGTGCTAGAGAGGGGGGACACTTGGTCGTGCAGCCCCAGCATTTT

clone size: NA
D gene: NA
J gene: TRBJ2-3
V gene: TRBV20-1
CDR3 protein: CSVKQGSGNTQYF
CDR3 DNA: TGCAGTGTCAAACAAGGCTCTGGAAATACGCAGTATTTT

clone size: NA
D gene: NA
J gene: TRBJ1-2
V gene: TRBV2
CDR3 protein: CASSDAGMGGYTF
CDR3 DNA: TGTGCCAGCAGTGATGCGGGGATGGGCGGCTACACCTTC

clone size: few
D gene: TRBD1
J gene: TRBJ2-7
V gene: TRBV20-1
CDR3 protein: CSARGTAYEQYF
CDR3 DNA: TGCAGTGCTCGAGGGACAGCCTACGAGCAGTACTTC

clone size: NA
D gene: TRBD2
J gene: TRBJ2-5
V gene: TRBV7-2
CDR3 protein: CASSFGRGDTTETQYF
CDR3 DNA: TGTGCCAGCAGCTTCGGGCGGGGGGACACAACAGAGACCCAGTACTTC

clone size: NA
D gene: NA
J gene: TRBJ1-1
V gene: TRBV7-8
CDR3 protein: CAGTLTRGTEEFF
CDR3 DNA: TGTGCCGGAACCTTGACACGGGGGACTGAAGAGTTCTTT

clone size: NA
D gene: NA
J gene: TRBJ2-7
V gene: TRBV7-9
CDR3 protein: CASSLEGGTPWYEQYF
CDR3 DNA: TGTGCCAGCAGCCTCGAAGGGGGAACCCCTTGGTACGAGCAGTACTTC

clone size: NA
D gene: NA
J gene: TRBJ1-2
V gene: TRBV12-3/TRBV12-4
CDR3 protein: CASSLGNNRNYGYTF
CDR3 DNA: TGTGCCAGCAGTTTAGGCAATAACAGGAACTATGGCTACACCTTC

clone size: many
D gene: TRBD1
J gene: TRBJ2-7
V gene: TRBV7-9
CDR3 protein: CASSSNPRTGRYEQYF
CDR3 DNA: TGTGCCAGCAGCTCCAACCCACGGACAGGGCGATACGAGCAGTACTTC

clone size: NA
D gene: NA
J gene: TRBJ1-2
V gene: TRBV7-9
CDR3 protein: CASSRTDSRPYGYTF
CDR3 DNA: TGTGCCAGCAGCCGTACCGACAGTCGCCCCTATGGCTACACCTTC